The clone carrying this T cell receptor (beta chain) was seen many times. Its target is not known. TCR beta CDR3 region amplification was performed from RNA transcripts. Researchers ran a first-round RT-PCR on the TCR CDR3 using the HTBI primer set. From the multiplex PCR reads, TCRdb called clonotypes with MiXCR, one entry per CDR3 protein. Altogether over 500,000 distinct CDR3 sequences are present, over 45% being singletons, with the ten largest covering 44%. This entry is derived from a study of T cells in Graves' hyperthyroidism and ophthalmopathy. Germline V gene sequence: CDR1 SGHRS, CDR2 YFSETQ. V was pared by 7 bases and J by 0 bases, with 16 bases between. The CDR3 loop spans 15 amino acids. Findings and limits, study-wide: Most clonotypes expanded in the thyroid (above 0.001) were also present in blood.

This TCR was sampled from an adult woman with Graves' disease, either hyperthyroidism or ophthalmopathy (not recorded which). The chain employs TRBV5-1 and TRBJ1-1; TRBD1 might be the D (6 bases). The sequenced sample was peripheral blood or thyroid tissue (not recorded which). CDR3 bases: TGCGCCAGCGCATCACAGGGACCCCTGAACACTGAAGCTTTCTTT. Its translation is CASASQGPLNTEAFF.